The 17 T cell receptor beta chains below come from one sample, sequenced in a study of cytomegalovirus exposure and HLA in healthy donors. The study ran its PCR with 60 Vbeta and 13 Jbeta primers. Here immunoSEQ multiplex PCR was the method, and the copy in TCRdb shows in-frame clones only, minus some. Altogether approximately 280,000 clones are present, 86% being singletons, with the ten largest covering approximately 4.3%. Source material: PBMCs. The receptors were sampled from a middle-aged man in good health and CMV-seropositive.

This chain connects TRBV19 to TRBJ1-1; 7 positions match TRBD1. The germline V gene has CDR1 LNHDA and CDR2 SQIVND (reference sequence). The CDR3 is 15 residues long. The V and J ends lost 3 bases and 7 bases, in that order; junction bases with no gene match: 11. CDR3 in amino acids: CASSIGPPGGVEAFF. CDR3 coding DNA: TGTGCCAGTAGTATTGGCCCCCCAGGGGGTGTTGAAGCTTTCTTT. The full variable domain, rest sourced from reference TRBV19 and TRBJ1-1, is DGGITQSPKYLFRKEGQNVTLSCEQNLNHDAMYWYRQDPGQGLRLIYYSQIVNDFQKGDIAEGYSVSREKKESFPLTVTSAQKNPTAFYLCASSIGPPGGVEAFFGQGTRLTVV.

The rearrangement uses TRBV7-2 and TRBJ2-7; 7 bases match TRBD1. The CDR3 is 13 residues long. In germline, CDR1 is SGHTA, CDR2 FQGNSA. With 0 bases clipped from V and 9 bases from J, the junction kept 5 bases outside the gene matches. The CDR3 is CASSLARTGMQYF. CDR3 in DNA: TGTGCCAGCAGCTTAGCTCGGACAGGCATGCAGTACTTC.

J is TRBJ2-7 and V is TRBV6-6; D gene unclear. Trimming took 7 bases from V and 0 from J, leaving 10 bases between them. CDR3 length equals 13 residues. Germline V gives CDR1 MNHNY, CDR2 SVGAGI (reference sequence). In DNA form, the CDR3 reads TGTGCCAGCATAGACTGGAGCTCCTACGAGCAGTACTTC. Translated, it gives CASIDWSSYEQYF.

CDR3 sequence reads: CASSTLVSGGSYEQYF. Written as DNA, the CDR3 is TGTGCCAGCAGTACCCTTGTGTCAGGGGGGTCCTACGAGCAGTACTTC. The J gene is TRBJ2-7, the V gene TRBV27; perhaps TRBD1 as D (7 bases). V was pared by 5 bases and J by 1 base, with 18 bases between. This CDR3 spans 16 amino acids. CDR1 and CDR2 from the germline V gene are MNHEY and SMNVEV (reference sequence).

V and J are TRBV19 and TRBJ2-7; perhaps TRBD1 as D (6 bases). Germline loops: CDR1 LNHDA, CDR2 SQIVND (reference sequence). V lost 5 bases and J lost 3, with 20 bases in between. The CDR3 is made up of 16 amino acids. CDR3: CASSVTLRGPSYEQYF. CDR3 coding DNA: TGTGCCAGTAGTGTCACGCTCAGGGGACCGAGCTACGAGCAGTACTTC.

This chain uses TRBV14 with TRBJ1-1, with D hard to call. The CDR3 totals 13 residues. Germline V CDR1 and CDR2: SGHDN, FVKESK. V gave up 0 bases and J gave up 10 bases, with 12 bases separating them. In DNA, the CDR3 is TGTGCCAGCAGCCAAGATTCGTCGCGGAGAGCTTTCTTT. It yields the protein CASSQDSSRRAFF.

V and J are TRBV19 and TRBJ1-4, with 10 bases lining up with TRBD1. This CDR3 region has 14 residues. CDR1 is LNHDA, CDR2 SQIVND, per germline (reference sequence). V was pared by 7 bases and J by 5 bases, with 4 bases of the junction left unmatched. CDR3 bases: TGTGCCAGTACCGCGACAGGGGGCAATGAAAAACTGTTTTTT. Translation: CASTATGGNEKLFF.

This chain links TRBV7-9 with TRBJ2-7, with D tentatively TRBD2 (5 bases). This CDR3 is 13 amino acids long. With 8 bases removed from V and 3 bases from J, the gap between germline ends came to 14 bases. From germline, CDR1 is SEHNR and CDR2 FQNEAQ (reference sequence). Here the CDR3 reads CASGVGKRYEQYF. The CDR3 region has the DNA TGTGCCAGCGGCGTCGGGAAACGCTACGAGCAGTACTTC.

The CDR3, as DNA: TGTGCCAGCAGTCCGGAACAGGGCCCGGTGAACACTGAAGCTTTCTTT. Amino acids: CASSPEQGPVNTEAFF. This rearrangement joins TRBV7-8 to TRBJ1-1; possible D gene TRBD1, 6 bases. Looked up from germline, CDR1 is SGHVS and CDR2 is FQNEAQ. This CDR3 is 16 amino acids long. The ends were cut back, 6 bases at V and 0 bases at J, with 17 bases in the middle.

The chain recombines TRBV27 with TRBJ1-5; possibly TRBD1 for D (5 bases). The CDR3 covers 14 residues. V gave up 3 bases and J gave up 7 bases, with 13 bases separating them. Germline CDR1 and CDR2: MNHEY and SMNVEV (reference sequence). In DNA, the CDR3 is TGTGCCAGCAGTTTGCAAGGGGTGGGCCAGCCCCAGCATTTT. Protein product: CASSLQGVGQPQHF.

The chain uses TRBV9 and TRBJ2-7; 8 bases match TRBD2. From germline, CDR1 is SGDLS and CDR2 YYNGEE. CDR3 length: 15 residues. Trimming cost V 6 bases and J 5 bases; bases outside gene matches: 13. The CDR3 DNA is TGTGCCAGCAACCTAGCGGGCAGGGGCGGGGACGAGCAGTACTTC. This codes for CASNLAGRGGDEQYF.

This chain's CDR3 is CASSLIGLASYEQFF. Written as DNA, the CDR3 is TGTGCCAGCAGTTTAATTGGACTAGCATCTTATGAGCAGTTCTTC. The gene calls are TRBV27 and TRBJ2-1, with TRBD2 matching 8 bases. CDR3 length: 15 amino acids. After removal of 2 bases from V and 8 bases from J, the junction contained 8 bases not matched to a gene. Germline assignment: CDR1 MNHEY and CDR2 SMNVEV (reference sequence).

The chain is built from TRBV19 and TRBJ2-2; weak D call: TRBD1 (6 bases). CDR1 and CDR2 from the germline V gene are LNHDA and SQIVND (reference sequence). V was clipped by 5 bases and J by 1 base, with 14 bases between them. The CDR3 contains 16 residues. CDR3 coding DNA: TGTGCCAGTAGTCTTCGACAGGCTAGGAACACCGGGGAGCTGTTTTTT. Its protein is CASSLRQARNTGELFF.

The chain combines TRBV27 with TRBJ2-7, with 11 bases that match TRBD2. V lost 3 bases, J lost 5 bases, and 9 bases stayed unmatched. The germline V gene has CDR1 MNHEY and CDR2 SMNVEV (reference sequence). There are 16 residues in the CDR3. The CDR3 nucleotides read TGTGCCAGCAGTTTGTTAGCGGGAGGGACTACCGACGAGCAGTACTTC. It encodes CASSLLAGGTTDEQYF.

The chain links TRBV5-4 to TRBJ2-1; 8 bases map to TRBD1. Per the germline V gene, CDR1 is SGHNT and CDR2 is YYREEE (reference sequence). The CDR3 covers 15 residues. The J segment lost 6 bases and the V segment lost 3 bases, leaving 8 bases of the junction unmatched. The CDR3 DNA reads as TGTGCCAGCAGCTGGGGACAGGATATGGCCAATGAGCAGTTCTTC. Protein sequence: CASSWGQDMANEQFF. The variable domain in full, completed from reference TRBV5-4 and TRBJ2-1, reads ETGVTQSPTHLIKTRGQQVTLRCSSQSGHNTVSWYQQALGQGPQFIFQYYREEENGRGNFPPRFSGLQFPNYSSELNVNALELDDSALYLCASSWGQDMANEQFFGPGTRLTVL.

The chain joins TRBV5-1 to TRBJ2-2, with 8 bases aligning to TRBD1. The CDR3 is made up of 16 amino acids. CDR1 SGHRS and CDR2 YFSETQ come from the germline V gene. Trimming removed 4 bases from V and 3 bases from J; junction bases left unmatched: 8. The CDR3: CASSPGQGTDTGELFF. The CDR3 coding sequence is TGCGCCAGCAGCCCAGGACAGGGAACCGACACCGGGGAGCTGTTTTTT.

The chain combines TRBV6-1 with TRBJ2-7; TRBD2 matches 12 bases. The germline gives CDR1 MNHNS, CDR2 SASEGT. With 2 bases clipped from V and 8 bases from J, the junction kept 7 bases outside the gene matches. The CDR3 has 15 residues. The CDR3 bases are TGTGCCAGCAGTGAACTAGCGGGAGGGCCTGACCAGCAGTACTTC. Protein: CASSELAGGPDQQYF.